This T cell receptor (beta chain) was recovered during a study of post-analysis software for immune sequencing data. Study details: The disease courses covered relapsing-remitting, secondary progressive and progressive-relapsing multiple sclerosis.

Concerning this clonotype itself: The antigen is undetermined.

Carried by the TCR beta cDNA libraries were unique molecular identifiers. Input populations of roughly 0.85 to 11 million T cells gave rise to 500,000 to 600,000 cDNA molecules. Using its own MiXCR run on the PCR reads, TCRdb lists one record per CDR3 protein. The sample yields some 690,000 distinct CDR3 sequences, 25% to 30% seen once. General study findings and limits: In patients, TRBV5-6, TRBV5-1 and TRBV20-1 belonged to five or six TRBV segments found more frequently than in controls. Same-batch preparations were strongly co-clustered by F measure. The normalized Chao1 diversity of multiple sclerosis patients was significantly lower than that of controls.

The CDR3 covers 14 residues. V shed 1 base and J 6 bases; nucleotides not matched to a gene: 3. Germline V gene sequence: CDR1 SGHDN, CDR2 FVKESK. This receptor was identified in a girl aged 10 to 17 with multiple sclerosis. Material for sequencing was blood. V and J are TRBV14 and TRBJ2-1; 7 nucleotides match TRBD2. In DNA, the CDR3 is TGTGCCAGCAGCCAAGCTTGGGGGGGCAATGAGCAGTTCTTC. It yields the protein CASSQAWGGNEQFF.